These 9 T cell receptor beta chains share one sample of origin, sequenced in a study of OX40 agonist ivuxolimab in advanced cancers. Only in-frame clones appear in the TCRdb table, and some are missing; sequencing was by immunoSEQ multiplex PCR. The table records about 76,000 clones, roughly nine tenths of them present only once. This specimen was CD4+ or CD8+ T cells sorted from blood, taken in a trial of the OX40 agonist ivuxolimab. Receptor source: an adult with an advanced solid tumor such as melanoma, head and neck, liver or kidney cancer.

The chain employs TRBV6-5 and TRBJ1-1; 11 bases are a match to TRBD1. Germline lookup yields CDR1 MNHEY and CDR2 SVGAGI. The CDR3 is 15 residues long. J lost 1 base, V lost 5 bases, and 3 bases had no gene match. DNA for the CDR3: TGTGCCAGCAGTCGGACAGGGGGCGCGAACACTGAAGCTTTCTTT. The encoded protein is CASSRTGGANTEAFF.

This clone was seen a few times. The chain's CDR3 is CASSDSGDNNEQFF. The CDR3, as DNA: TGTGCCAGCAGTGACTCGGGGGACAATAATGAGCAGTTCTTC. V gene TRBV6-4 combines with J gene TRBJ2-1, with D possibly TRBD1 on 6 matching bases. V was pared by 0 bases and J by 7 bases, with 10 bases between. Germline V gene lookup returns CDR1 MRHNA and CDR2 SNTAGT. The CDR3 has 14 amino acids.

The chain joins TRBV27 to TRBJ1-2; 11 positions match TRBD1. CDR1 and CDR2 from the germline V gene are MNHEY and SMNVEV (reference sequence). After removal of 2 bases from V and 4 bases from J, the junction contained 3 bases not matched to a gene. The CDR3 contains 15 residues. The CDR3 is CASSLAGTGGYGYTF. CDR3 in DNA: TGTGCCAGCAGTTTAGCCGGGACAGGGGGCTATGGCTACACCTTC.

The CDR3 DNA follows: TGTGCCAGCAACCAACAGGGGAACACTGAAGCTTTCTTT. This gives the protein CASNQQGNTEAFF. The chain has TRBV2 and TRBJ1-1, with D tentatively TRBD1 (6 bases). Looked up from germline, CDR1 is SNHLY and CDR2 is FYNNEI. The CDR3 runs 13 residues. Trimming took 7 bases from V and 1 from J, leaving 10 bases between them. The full variable domain, rest sourced from reference TRBV2 and TRBJ1-1, is EPEVTQTPSHQVTQMGQEVILRCVPISNHLYFYWYRQILGQKVEFLVSFYNNEISEKSEIFDDQFSVERPDGSNFTLKIRSTKLEDSAMYFCASNQQGNTEAFFGQGTRLTVV.

This chain connects TRBV7-9 to TRBJ2-7; TRBD2 agrees at 10 bases. CDR3 length equals 15 residues. From germline, CDR1 is SEHNR and CDR2 FQNEAQ (reference sequence). Germline trimming cut 5 bases from V and 1 base from J; bases unmatched to any gene: 5. In DNA, the CDR3 is TGTGCCAGCAGCCCGACTAGCGGGCTATCCTACGAGCAGTACTTC. The encoded protein is CASSPTSGLSYEQYF.

This chain uses TRBV11-2 with TRBJ2-7; no firm D call. With 8 bases removed from V and 0 bases from J, the gap between germline ends came to 14 bases. Germline lookup yields CDR1 SGHAT and CDR2 FQNNGV. The CDR3 runs 14 residues. In DNA form, the CDR3 reads TGTGCCAGCTCGTTAGCAAGGATCTCCTACGAGCAGTACTTC. Amino acids: CASSLARISYEQYF.

This rearrangement joins TRBV2 to TRBJ2-7; D possibly matches TRBD1 or TRBD2 (5 bases each). Per germline, CDR1 SNHLY and CDR2 FYNNEI. The CDR3 has 14 amino acids. V gave up 7 bases and J gave up 2 bases, with 15 bases separating them. For the CDR3, the DNA is TGTGCCAGCACTGACGGGACGCCGGCCTACGAGCAGTACTTC. Amino acids: CASTDGTPAYEQYF.

The chain links TRBV5-1 to TRBJ2-2; possibly TRBD1 for D (6 bases). Germline V gene sequence: CDR1 SGHRS, CDR2 YFSETQ. V was clipped by 3 bases and J by 10 bases, with 16 bases between them. The CDR3 covers 14 residues. CDR3 coding DNA: TGCGCCAGCAGCTACGACAGGTTCCCGGCGGAGCTGTTTTTT. Translation: CASSYDRFPAELFF.

V usage is TRBV5-1 and J usage is TRBJ1-1; the D is unclear. Trimming removed 0 bases at V and 3 bases at J, with 18 bases between. This CDR3 has 17 residues. CDR1 and CDR2 from the germline V gene are SGHRS and YFSETQ. The DNA for the CDR3 is TGCGCCAGCAGCTTGGGCGGTGCTTCGGCCTGGGACACTGAAGCTTTCTTT. It is translated as CASSLGGASAWDTEAFF.